The 28 T cell receptor beta chains in this list originate from one sample, sequenced in a study of shared clonotypes between healthy human individuals. This table comes from immunoSEQ multiplex PCR, and its TCRdb copy is limited to in-frame clones, with some not included. The table records 850,000 to 1,200,000 clones, more than 60% of them present only once. Source material: memory CD4+ T cells sorted from blood. The subset: CD45RA-negative fraction. The receptors here all came from a man between 18 and 35 years old in good health.

The V call is TRBV5-4, the J call TRBJ2-1, with unresolved D. The CDR3 runs to 14 residues. V shed 0 bases and J shed 2 bases, with 6 bases lying between them. CDR1 and CDR2 from the germline V gene are SGHNT and YYREEE (reference sequence). The CDR3 loop reads CASSLVSPYNEQFF. The CDR3 bases are TGTGCCAGCAGCTTGGTCTCCCCCTACAATGAGCAGTTCTTC.

This clone was seen a few times. V is TRBV18 and J is TRBJ1-1; unclear D gene. The CDR3 runs to 15 residues. V shed 0 bases and J shed 0 bases, with 8 bases lying between them. CDR1 is KGHSH, CDR2 LQKENI, per germline. The CDR3: CASSPPMSVNTEAFF. The CDR3 bases are TGTGCCAGCTCACCACCGATGTCTGTGAACACTGAAGCTTTCTTT.

A few counts support this clone. The V call is TRBV5-6, the J call TRBJ1-6; D is ambiguous. Deletions cut 5 bases from V and 5 bases from J, with 8 bases between. This CDR3 contains 13 residues. Germline CDR1 reads SGHDT; CDR2 reads YYEEEE. Written as DNA, the CDR3 is TGTGCCAGCAGAGCAGGAAATAATTCACCCCTCCACTTT. Translating gives CASRAGNNSPLHF.

As regards this clone: The sample contains more than one DNA sequence encoding this CDR3. The V call is TRBV7-8, the J call TRBJ1-5; no clear D. The V and J ends lost 1 base and 6 bases respectively, with 7 bases between them. Germline V gene lookup returns CDR1 SGHVS and CDR2 FQNEAQ. This CDR3 is built from 13 residues. The CDR3 sequence: CASSLDPSQPQHF. CDR3 bases: TGTGCCAGCAGCTTAGACCCCTCTCAGCCCCAGCATTTT.

The rearrangement joins TRBV16 to TRBJ2-7, with a weak D call TRBD1 (6 bases). CDR1 and CDR2 (germline): KGHSY, FQNENV. CDR3 length equals 16 residues. Trimming pared 5 bases from V and 2 bases from J, leaving 19 bases between. CDR3 sequence reads: CASSEKQGARTYEQYF. The CDR3 DNA reads as TGTGCCAGCAGCGAGAAACAGGGAGCGCGCACCTACGAGCAGTACTTC.

V gene TRBV4-2 combines with J gene TRBJ1-2; 7 bases are a match to TRBD1. In germline, CDR1 is LGHNA, CDR2 YNFKEQ. Unmatched junction bases numbered 11, after V lost 5 bases and J lost 5 bases. This CDR3 region has 15 residues. The CDR3 region has the DNA TGTGCCAGCAGCTTGGGGCTAGGGACAGCGTATGGCTACACCTTC. Residues: CASSLGLGTAYGYTF.

The V gene is TRBV6-1, the J gene TRBJ1-6; 11 bases are shared with TRBD1. The CDR3 contains 18 residues. V dropped 2 bases and J dropped 6; count of bases not matched to a gene: 9. Looked up from germline, CDR1 is MNHNS and CDR2 is SASEGT. The CDR3 DNA sequence: TGTGCCAGCAGTGAAAGGAGGGAGGGACAGGGGGGTAATTCACCCCTCCACTTT. Residues: CASSERREGQGGNSPLHF.

This clone was seen at least ten times. The rearrangement uses TRBV5-4 and TRBJ2-3; possible D gene TRBD2, 7 bases. The germline V and J ends were trimmed by 3 bases and 2 bases, with 10 bases remaining between them. CDR1 and CDR2 from the germline V gene are SGHNT and YYREEE (reference sequence). The CDR3 spans 14 residues. CDR3 in DNA: TGTGCCAGCAGCTGGGGGGGGCCCACAGATACGCAGTATTTT. Translation gives CASSWGGPTDTQYF.

About this clone itself: At one end the junction does not follow the germline gene, possibly because of a read error. The chain recombines TRBV7-7 with TRBJ2-5; the D gene is possibly TRBD1 (6 bases). There are 14 residues in the CDR3. Germline CDR1 SSHAT, CDR2 FNYEAQ (reference sequence). The CDR3 DNA sequence: TGTGCTAGCAGCCCTGGGGGCAGAGGGGAGACCCAGTACTTC. Protein: CASSPGGRGETQYF.

The rearrangement joins TRBV5-5 to TRBJ2-7; D is undetermined. V lost 4 bases, J lost 6 bases, and 11 bases lay in between. The CDR3 is 12 amino acids. CDR1 SGHKS and CDR2 YYEKEE come from the germline V gene (reference sequence). The CDR3 spells CASSILGGEQYF. In DNA form, the CDR3 reads TGTGCCAGCAGCATCCTCGGTGGCGAGCAGTACTTC.

The chain couples TRBV5-1 to TRBJ1-4; the D is unclear. The CDR3 has 14 residues. The V end lost 6 bases, the J end lost 10 bases, and 19 bases lay between the germline ends. Germline lookup yields CDR1 SGHRS and CDR2 YFSETQ. The CDR3 protein is CASNSGLSEGKLFF. The CDR3 DNA follows: TGCGCCAGCAACTCCGGGCTCTCCGAGGGAAAACTGTTTTTT.

This clone was recorded only once. The V call is TRBV28, the J call TRBJ1-5; D is unresolved. Trimming left V 6 bases short and J 7 bases short, with 16 bases between. The CDR3 extends over 14 amino acids. Germline V gene lookup returns CDR1 MDHEN and CDR2 SYDVKM. The CDR3 region is CASSALGLGQPQHF. The CDR3 region has the DNA TGTGCCAGCAGCGCATTGGGGTTAGGGCAGCCCCAGCATTTT.

The genes are TRBV4-1 and TRBJ2-7; 7 bases align to TRBD2. Trimming at V came to 4 bases and at J to 0 bases, leaving 6 bases not matched to a gene. Germline CDR1 and CDR2: MGHRA and YSYEKL. CDR3 size: 15 residues. The CDR3 DNA sequence: TGCGCCAGCAGCCGTGGGGGGGGAAGCTCCTACGAGCAGTACTTC. As protein: CASSRGGGSSYEQYF.

This chain links TRBV7-2 with TRBJ2-7; 7 nucleotides agree with TRBD2. In germline, CDR1 is SGHTA, CDR2 FQGNSA. The CDR3 sequence is 16 residues long. J gave up 0 bases and V 1 base, and 6 bases lay outside the gene matches. The CDR3 sequence: CASSLGPLAVSYEQYF. The CDR3 coding sequence is TGTGCCAGCAGCTTAGGTCCCCTAGCGGTCTCCTACGAGCAGTACTTC. Drawing the rest from reference TRBV7-2 and TRBJ2-7, the complete variable domain is GAGVSQSPSNKVTEKGKDVELRCDPISGHTALYWYRQSLGQGLEFLIYFQGNSAPDKSGLPSDRFSAERTGGSVSTLTIQRTQQEDSAVYLCASSLGPLAVSYEQYFGPGTRLTVT.

This chain uses TRBV4-1 with TRBJ1-5, with D perhaps matching TRBD1 (6 bases). The CDR3 runs 16 residues. Between the trimmed V and J ends, which lost 0 bases and 3 bases, there was a span of 12 bases. The V gene's germline CDR1 is MGHRA and CDR2 YSYEKL. The DNA of the CDR3 is TGCGCCAGCAGCCAAGAGAGGGGGGGCATCAATCAGCCCCAGCATTTT. Translation gives CASSQERGGINQPQHF.

The chain joins TRBV10-1 to TRBJ2-3, with D tentatively TRBD2 (6 bases). Germline V gene data show CDR1 as WNHNN and CDR2 as SYGVQD (reference sequence). The V gene lost 0 bases and the J gene lost 11 bases, with 12 bases spanning the gap. The CDR3 loop spans 13 amino acids. The DNA of the CDR3 is TGCGCCAGCAGTGAGTCGCGACTAGAGCAGCAGTATTTT. It yields the protein CASSESRLEQQYF.

This chain links TRBV19 with TRBJ1-2; 9 nucleotides match TRBD1. CDR1 and CDR2 from the germline V gene are LNHDA and SQIVND (reference sequence). CDR3 length: 15 amino acids. Trimming cost V 6 bases and J 1 base; bases outside gene matches: 6. The CDR3 loop reads CASSPWTGDNYGYTF. In DNA form, the CDR3 reads TGTGCCAGTAGCCCGTGGACAGGGGATAACTATGGCTACACCTTC.

This clone was found once. The rearrangement joins TRBV11-2 to TRBJ2-2; 7 bases line up with TRBD1. Trimming removed 3 bases from V and 3 bases from J; junction bases left unmatched: 4. The CDR3 is 15 residues long. CDR1 is SGHAT and CDR2 is FQNNGV in the germline V gene. This CDR3 reads CASSFRGSHTGELFF. The DNA for the CDR3 is TGTGCCAGCAGCTTCAGGGGGTCTCACACCGGGGAGCTGTTTTTT.

The CDR3 spells CASSYRRSFVPDTQYF. CDR3 sequence (DNA): TGTGCCAGCAGTTACCGGAGGTCCTTCGTTCCAGATACGCAGTATTTT. The rearrangement joins TRBV6-5 to TRBJ2-3, with D tentatively TRBD2 (5 bases). The CDR3 is 16 residues long. Germline-derived CDR1 and CDR2 are MNHEY and SVGAGI. With 2 bases removed from V and 4 bases from J, the gap between germline ends came to 16 bases.

The gene calls are TRBV7-9 and TRBJ1-2; 7 nucleotides line up with TRBD1. Trimming took 4 bases from V and 7 from J; bases not matched to a gene: 9. The CDR3 extends over 14 amino acids. CDR1 is SEHNR and CDR2 is FQNEAQ in the germline V gene (reference sequence). The CDR3 DNA reads TGTGCCAGCAGCTCCGCCCCAGGGGGACGTGGCTACACCTTC. As protein: CASSSAPGGRGYTF.

The genes are TRBV25-1 and TRBJ2-5; 11 nucleotides match TRBD2. CDR1 is MGHDK, CDR2 SYGVNS, per germline. With 4 bases clipped from V and 5 bases from J, the junction kept 12 bases outside the gene matches. The CDR3 is made up of 17 amino acids. The CDR3 loop is CASSAEKTSGNGETQYF. The CDR3 nucleotides are TGTGCCAGCAGTGCCGAAAAGACTAGCGGGAACGGGGAGACCCAGTACTTC.

The chain is built from TRBV6-6 and TRBJ1-1; D is unresolved. Per the germline V gene, CDR1 is MNHNY and CDR2 is SVGAGI (reference sequence). V lost 4 bases to trimming and J lost 0 bases, with 6 bases between them. The CDR3 loop spans 13 amino acids. The CDR3 loop is CASSFDLNTEAFF. The CDR3 region has the DNA TGTGCCAGCAGTTTTGACTTGAACACTGAAGCTTTCTTT.

The chain links TRBV5-1 to TRBJ2-2; 9 positions agree with TRBD2. The CDR3 contains 15 residues. Losses at the gene ends were 1 base for V and 6 bases for J; bases not matched to a gene: 4. Germline V gives CDR1 SGHRS, CDR2 YFSETQ. This CDR3 reads CASSLIAGDSGELFF. CDR3 in DNA: TGCGCCAGCAGCTTGATAGCGGGAGATTCCGGGGAGCTGTTTTTT.

This clone appeared a few times. This chain connects TRBV5-1 to TRBJ2-2; D might be TRBD1 or TRBD2, each matching 5 bases. V was cut by 0 bases and J by 8 bases, with 11 bases left in between. Germline CDR1 is SGHRS and CDR2 is YFSETQ. The CDR3 runs to 14 residues. For the CDR3, the DNA is TGCGCCAGCAGCTTGGTAGGGGAGACGGGGGAGCTGTTTTTT. Amino acid sequence: CASSLVGETGELFF.

The chain links TRBV6-5 to TRBJ1-5; the match to TRBD1 covers 7 bases. CDR1 MNHEY and CDR2 SVGAGI come from the germline V gene. V shed 4 bases, J shed 3 bases, and the junction held 3 bases outside the gene matches. The CDR3 contains 14 residues. As DNA, the CDR3 is TGTGCCAGCAGTTCGGGACAGCACAATCAGCCCCAGCATTTT. It encodes CASSSGQHNQPQHF.

This clone has more than one count but fewer than ten. The chain has TRBV4-2 and TRBJ2-7; 11 bases align to TRBD2. The CDR3 is made up of 15 amino acids. Per germline, CDR1 LGHNA and CDR2 YNFKEQ. V lost 2 bases, J lost 5 bases, and 5 bases stayed unmatched. The CDR3 DNA reads as TGTGCCAGCAGCCAAACTAGCGGGAGAGTCGACGAGCAGTACTTC. This sequence encodes CASSQTSGRVDEQYF.

In DNA, the CDR3 is TGTGCCAGCAGCTTAGACGGGACTAGCGGGTTGAATGAGCAGTTCTTC. Amino acid sequence: CASSLDGTSGLNEQFF. This rearrangement joins TRBV7-2 to TRBJ2-1, with 12 bases fitting TRBD2. The CDR3 length is 16 residues. CDR1 and CDR2 from the germline V gene are SGHTA and FQGNSA. V gave up 1 base and J gave up 7 bases; unmatched junction bases: 5. Complete variable domain (other parts from reference TRBV7-2 and TRBJ2-1): GAGVSQSPSNKVTEKGKDVELRCDPISGHTALYWYRQSLGQGLEFLIYFQGNSAPDKSGLPSDRFSAERTGGSVSTLTIQRTQQEDSAVYLCASSLDGTSGLNEQFFGPGTRLTVL.

The gene calls are TRBV11-3 and TRBJ2-2; the D gene could be TRBD1 or TRBD2 (6 bases each). V was trimmed by 1 base and J by 4 bases, leaving 7 bases between them. CDR1 is SGHNT and CDR2 is YENEEA in the germline V gene. The CDR3 is made up of 14 amino acids. The CDR3 is CASSLAGATGELFF. The CDR3 DNA is TGTGCCAGCAGCTTAGCGGGGGCCACCGGGGAGCTGTTTTTT.